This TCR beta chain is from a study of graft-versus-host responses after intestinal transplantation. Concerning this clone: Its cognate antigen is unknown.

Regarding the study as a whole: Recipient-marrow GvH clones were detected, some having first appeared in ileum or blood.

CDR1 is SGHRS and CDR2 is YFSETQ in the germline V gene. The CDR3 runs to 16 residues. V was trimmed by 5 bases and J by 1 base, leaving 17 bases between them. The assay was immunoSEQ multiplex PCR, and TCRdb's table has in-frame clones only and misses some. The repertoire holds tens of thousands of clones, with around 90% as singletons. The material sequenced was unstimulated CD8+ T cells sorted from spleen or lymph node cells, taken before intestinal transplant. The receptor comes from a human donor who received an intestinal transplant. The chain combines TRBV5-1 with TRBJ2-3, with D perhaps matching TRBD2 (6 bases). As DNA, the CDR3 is TGCGCCAGCAGACCGACTAGTCCCTCCGGCACAGATACGCAGTATTTT. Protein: CASRPTSPSGTDTQYF.